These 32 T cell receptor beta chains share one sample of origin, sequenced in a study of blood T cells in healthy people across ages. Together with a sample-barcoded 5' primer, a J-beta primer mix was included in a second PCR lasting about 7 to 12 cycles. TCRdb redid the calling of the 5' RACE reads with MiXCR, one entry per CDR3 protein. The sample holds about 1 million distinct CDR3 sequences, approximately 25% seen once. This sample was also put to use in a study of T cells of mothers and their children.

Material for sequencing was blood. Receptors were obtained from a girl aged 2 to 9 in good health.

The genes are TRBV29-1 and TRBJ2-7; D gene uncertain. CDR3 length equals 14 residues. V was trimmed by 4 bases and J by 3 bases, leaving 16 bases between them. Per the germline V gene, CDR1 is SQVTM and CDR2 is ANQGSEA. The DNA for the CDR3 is TGCAGCGTTGTCCCAGACTTAGCTATCTACGAGCAGTACTTC. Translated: CSVVPDLAIYEQYF.

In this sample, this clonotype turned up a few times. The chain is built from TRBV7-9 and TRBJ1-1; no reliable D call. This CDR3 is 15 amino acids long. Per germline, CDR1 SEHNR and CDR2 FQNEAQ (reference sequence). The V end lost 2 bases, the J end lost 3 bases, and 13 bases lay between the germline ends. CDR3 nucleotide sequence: TGTGCCAGCAGCTTACTGTCCGGAATTGACACTGAAGCTTTCTTT. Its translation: CASSLLSGIDTEAFF.

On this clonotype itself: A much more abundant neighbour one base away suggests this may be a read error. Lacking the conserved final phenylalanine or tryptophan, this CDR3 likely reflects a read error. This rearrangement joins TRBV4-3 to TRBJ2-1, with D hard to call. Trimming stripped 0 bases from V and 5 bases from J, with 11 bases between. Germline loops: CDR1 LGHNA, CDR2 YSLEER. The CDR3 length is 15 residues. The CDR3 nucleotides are TGCGCCAGCAGCCAAGATCTCCCCCTCAACAATGAGCAGTTCCTC. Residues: CASSQDLPLNNEQFL.

The CDR3 region is CASSQETLAGGQGYF. The CDR3 region has the DNA TGTGCCAGCAGCCAAGAGACGCTAGCGGGGGGCCAGGGGTATTTT. This chain links TRBV4-2 with TRBJ2-3; TRBD2 agrees at 11 bases. Trimming removed 0 bases from V and 14 bases from J; junction bases left unmatched: 10. Germline V gene sequence: CDR1 LGHNA, CDR2 YNFKEQ. The CDR3 totals 15 residues.

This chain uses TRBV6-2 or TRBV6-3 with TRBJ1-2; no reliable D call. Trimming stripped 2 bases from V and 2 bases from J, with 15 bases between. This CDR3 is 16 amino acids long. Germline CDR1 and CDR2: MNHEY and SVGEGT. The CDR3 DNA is TGTGCCAGCAGTTACAGTCCGGGCCAGCCCAACTATGGCTACACCTTC. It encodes CASSYSPGQPNYGYTF.

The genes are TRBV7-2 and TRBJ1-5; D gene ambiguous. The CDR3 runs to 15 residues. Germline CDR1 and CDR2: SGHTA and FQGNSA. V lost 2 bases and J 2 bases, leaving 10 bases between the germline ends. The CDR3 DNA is TGTGCCAGCAGCTTAATGATCGGGGGCAATCAGCCCCAGCATTTT. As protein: CASSLMIGGNQPQHF. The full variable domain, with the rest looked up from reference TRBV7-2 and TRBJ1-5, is GAGVSQSPSNKVTEKGKDVELRCDPISGHTALYWYRQSLGQGLEFLIYFQGNSAPDKSGLPSDRFSAERTGGSVSTLTIQRTQQEDSAVYLCASSLMIGGNQPQHFGDGTRLSIL.

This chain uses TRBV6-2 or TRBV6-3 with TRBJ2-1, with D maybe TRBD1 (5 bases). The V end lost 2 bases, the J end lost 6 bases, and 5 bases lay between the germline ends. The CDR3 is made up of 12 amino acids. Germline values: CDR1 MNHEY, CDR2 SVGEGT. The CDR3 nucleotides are TGTGCCAGCAGTTACGGGGCCAATGAGCAGTTCTTC. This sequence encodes CASSYGANEQFF.

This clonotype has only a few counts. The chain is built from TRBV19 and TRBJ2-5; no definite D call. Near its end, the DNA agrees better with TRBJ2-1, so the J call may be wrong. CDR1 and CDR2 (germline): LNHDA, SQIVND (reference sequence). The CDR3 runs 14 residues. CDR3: CASRTSGSYNEQFF. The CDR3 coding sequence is TGTGCCAGTAGAACAAGTGGCTCCTACAATGAGCAGTTCTTC.

The chain's CDR3 is CASSYAGVGADTQYF. The CDR3 nucleotides read TGTGCCAGCAGTTACGCGGGGGTGGGGGCAGATACGCAGTATTTT. The V and J genes are TRBV6-5 and TRBJ2-3, with 7 positions matching TRBD2. Germline V gives CDR1 MNHEY, CDR2 SVGAGI. This CDR3 has 15 residues. Losses at the gene ends were 2 bases for V and 4 bases for J; bases not matched to a gene: 6.

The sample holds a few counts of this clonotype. The CDR3 DNA follows: TGCGCCAGCAGCCAAGACAGGGTGAACACTGAAGCTTTCTTT. Its translation: CASSQDRVNTEAFF. The V and J genes are TRBV4-3 and TRBJ1-1, with TRBD1 as a possible D gene (5 bases). The CDR3 is 14 residues long. V was cut by 0 bases and J by 0 bases, with 5 bases left in between. In germline, CDR1 is LGHNA, CDR2 YSLEER.

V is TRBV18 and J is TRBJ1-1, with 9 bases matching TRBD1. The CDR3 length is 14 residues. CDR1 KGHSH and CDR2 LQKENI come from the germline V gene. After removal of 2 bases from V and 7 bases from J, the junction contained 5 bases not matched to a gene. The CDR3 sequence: CASSPSTGQGEAFF. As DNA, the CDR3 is TGTGCCAGCTCACCATCGACGGGACAGGGTGAAGCTTTCTTT.

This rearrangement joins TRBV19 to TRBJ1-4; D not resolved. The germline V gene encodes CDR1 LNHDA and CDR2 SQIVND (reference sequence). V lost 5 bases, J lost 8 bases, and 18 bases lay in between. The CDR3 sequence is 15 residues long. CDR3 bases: TGTGCCAGTAGTGCCGGACGAGTCTGGGAAGAAAAACTGTTTTTT. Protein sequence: CASSAGRVWEEKLFF.

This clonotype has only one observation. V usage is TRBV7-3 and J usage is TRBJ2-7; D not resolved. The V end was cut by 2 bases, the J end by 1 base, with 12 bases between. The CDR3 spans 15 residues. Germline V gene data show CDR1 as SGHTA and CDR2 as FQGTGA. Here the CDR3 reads CASSLYSGESYEQYF. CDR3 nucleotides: TGTGCCAGCAGCTTATATTCCGGAGAATCCTACGAGCAGTACTTC.

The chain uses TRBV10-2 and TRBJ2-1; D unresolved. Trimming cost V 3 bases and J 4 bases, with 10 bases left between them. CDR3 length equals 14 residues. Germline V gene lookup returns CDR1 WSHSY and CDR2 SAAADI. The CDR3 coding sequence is TGCGCCAGCAGTGACGAGATTGGTTACAATGAGCAGTTCTTC. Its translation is CASSDEIGYNEQFF.

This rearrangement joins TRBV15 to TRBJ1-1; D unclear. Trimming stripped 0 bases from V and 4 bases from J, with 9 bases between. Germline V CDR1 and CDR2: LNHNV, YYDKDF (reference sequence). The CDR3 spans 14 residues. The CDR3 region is CATSREMMGTEAFF. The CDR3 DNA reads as TGTGCCACCAGCAGAGAGATGATGGGCACTGAAGCTTTCTTT.

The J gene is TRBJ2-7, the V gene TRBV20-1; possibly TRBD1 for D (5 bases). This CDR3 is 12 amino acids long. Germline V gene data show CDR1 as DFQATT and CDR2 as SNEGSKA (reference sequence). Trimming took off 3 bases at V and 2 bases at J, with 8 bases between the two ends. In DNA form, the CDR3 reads TGCAGTGCTAGGGCCAGGGCCTACGAGCAGTACTTC. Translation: CSARARAYEQYF.

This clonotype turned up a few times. CDR3 bases: TGTGCCAGCAGCGGGCACGGCAATGAGCAGTTCTTC. It translates to CASSGHGNEQFF. The chain uses TRBV7-2 and TRBJ2-5; D is ambiguous. The tail of the sequence fits TRBJ2-1 better, so the J call may be wrong. CDR1 SGHTA and CDR2 FQGNSA come from the germline V gene. This CDR3 comprises 12 residues.

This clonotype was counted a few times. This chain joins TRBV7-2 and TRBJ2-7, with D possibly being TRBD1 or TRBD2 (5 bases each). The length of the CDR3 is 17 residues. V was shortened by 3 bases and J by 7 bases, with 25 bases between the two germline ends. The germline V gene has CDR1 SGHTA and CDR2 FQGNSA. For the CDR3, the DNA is TGTGCCAGCAGCTTTGGCATGGTTGTAGCTGGAGAGGGGGAGCAGTACTTC. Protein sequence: CASSFGMVVAGEGEQYF.

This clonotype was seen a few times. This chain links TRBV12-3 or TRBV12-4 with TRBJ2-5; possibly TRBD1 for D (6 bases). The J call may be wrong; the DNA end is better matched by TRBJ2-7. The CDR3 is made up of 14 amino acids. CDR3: CASSRPGQPYEQYF. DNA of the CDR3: TGTGCCAGCAGTCGGCCCGGACAGCCCTACGAGCAGTACTTC.

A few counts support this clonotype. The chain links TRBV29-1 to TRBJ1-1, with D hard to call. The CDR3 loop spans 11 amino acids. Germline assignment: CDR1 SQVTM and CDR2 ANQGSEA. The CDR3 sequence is CCFRADTEAFF. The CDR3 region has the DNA TGCTGCTTTAGAGCAGACACTGAAGCTTTCTTT.

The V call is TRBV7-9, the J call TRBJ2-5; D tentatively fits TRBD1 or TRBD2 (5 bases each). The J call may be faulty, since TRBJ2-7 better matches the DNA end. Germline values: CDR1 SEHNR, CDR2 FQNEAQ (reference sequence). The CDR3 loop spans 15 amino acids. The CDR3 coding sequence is TGTGCCAGCAGCTTAGTTTCAGAGGGGTCCTACGAGCAGTACTTC. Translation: CASSLVSEGSYEQYF.

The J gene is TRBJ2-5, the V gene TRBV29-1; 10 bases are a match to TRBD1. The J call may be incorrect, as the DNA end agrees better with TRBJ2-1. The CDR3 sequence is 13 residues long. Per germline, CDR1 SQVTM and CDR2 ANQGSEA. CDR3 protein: CSGGQGRGNEQFF. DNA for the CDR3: TGCAGCGGGGGACAGGGGAGGGGGAATGAGCAGTTCTTC.

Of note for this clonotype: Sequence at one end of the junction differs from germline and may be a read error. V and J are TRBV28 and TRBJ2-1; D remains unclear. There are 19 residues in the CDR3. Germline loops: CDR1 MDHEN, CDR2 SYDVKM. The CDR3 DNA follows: TGTGCCAGCACGAAAGGGCCCCGGTCAGCGACACTACACTCCTACGAGCAGCACTTC. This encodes CASTKGPRSATLHSYEQHF.

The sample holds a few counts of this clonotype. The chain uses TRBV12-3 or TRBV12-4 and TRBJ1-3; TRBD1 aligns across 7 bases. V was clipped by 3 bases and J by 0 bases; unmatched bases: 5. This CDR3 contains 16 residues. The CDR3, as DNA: TGTGCCAGCAGTTTTCCCGACAGGGACTCTGGAAACACCATATATTTT. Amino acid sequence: CASSFPDRDSGNTIYF.

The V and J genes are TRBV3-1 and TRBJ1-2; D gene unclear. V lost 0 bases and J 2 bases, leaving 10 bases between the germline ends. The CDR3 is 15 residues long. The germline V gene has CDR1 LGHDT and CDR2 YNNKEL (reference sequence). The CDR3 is CASSQDGRWNYGYTF. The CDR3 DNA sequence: TGTGCCAGCAGCCAAGACGGGCGGTGGAACTATGGCTACACCTTC.

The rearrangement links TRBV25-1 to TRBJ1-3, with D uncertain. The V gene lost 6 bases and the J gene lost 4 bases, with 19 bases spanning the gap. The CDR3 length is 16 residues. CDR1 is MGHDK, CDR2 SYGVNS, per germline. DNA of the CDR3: TGTGCCAGCAGGGGCGGGCCGGGAAATGGAGGAAACACCATATATTTT. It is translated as CASRGGPGNGGNTIYF.

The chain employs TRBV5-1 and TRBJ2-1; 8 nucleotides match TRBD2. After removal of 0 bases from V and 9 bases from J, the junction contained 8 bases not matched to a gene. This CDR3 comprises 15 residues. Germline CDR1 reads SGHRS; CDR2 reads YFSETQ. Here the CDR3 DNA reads TGCGCCAGCAGCTTGGGGTCCGGGGGGGCCGCTGAGCAGTTCTTC. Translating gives CASSLGSGGAAEQFF.

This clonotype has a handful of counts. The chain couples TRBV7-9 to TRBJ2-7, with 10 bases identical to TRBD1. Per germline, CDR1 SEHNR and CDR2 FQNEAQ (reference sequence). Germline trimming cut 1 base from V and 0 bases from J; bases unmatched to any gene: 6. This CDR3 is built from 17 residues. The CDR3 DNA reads TGTGCCAGCAGCTTAGTTAGTGGGGACAGGGGCTCCTACGAGCAGTACTTC. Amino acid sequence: CASSLVSGDRGSYEQYF. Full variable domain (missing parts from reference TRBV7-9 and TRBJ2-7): DTGVSQNPRHKITKRGQNVTFRCDPISEHNRLYWYRQTLGQGPEFLTYFQNEAQLEKSRLLSDRFSAERPKGSFSTLEIQRTEQGDSAMYLCASSLVSGDRGSYEQYFGPGTRLTVT.

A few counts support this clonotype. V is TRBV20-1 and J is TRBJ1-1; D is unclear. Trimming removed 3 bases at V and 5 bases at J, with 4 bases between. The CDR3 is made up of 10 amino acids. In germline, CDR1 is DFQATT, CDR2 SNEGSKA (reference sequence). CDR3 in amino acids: CSASITEAFF. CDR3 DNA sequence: TGCAGTGCTAGTATAACTGAAGCTTTCTTT.

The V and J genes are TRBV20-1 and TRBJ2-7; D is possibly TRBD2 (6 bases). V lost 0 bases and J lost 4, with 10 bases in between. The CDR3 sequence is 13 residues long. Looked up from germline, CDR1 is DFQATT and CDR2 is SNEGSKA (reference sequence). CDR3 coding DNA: TGCAGTGCTAGAGATAATGGGGGGTACGAGCAGTACTTC. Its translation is CSARDNGGYEQYF.

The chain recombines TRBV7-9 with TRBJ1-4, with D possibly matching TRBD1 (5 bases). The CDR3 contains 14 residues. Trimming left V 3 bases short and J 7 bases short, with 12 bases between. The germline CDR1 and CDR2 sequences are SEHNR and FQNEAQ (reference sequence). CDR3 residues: CASSLTGPAEKLFF. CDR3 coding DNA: TGTGCCAGCAGCTTGACGGGGCCCGCTGAAAAACTGTTTTTT.

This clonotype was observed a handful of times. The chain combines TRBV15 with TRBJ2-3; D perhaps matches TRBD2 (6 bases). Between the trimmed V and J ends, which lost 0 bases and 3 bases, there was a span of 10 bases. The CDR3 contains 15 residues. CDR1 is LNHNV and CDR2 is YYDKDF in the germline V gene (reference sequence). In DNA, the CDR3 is TGTGCCACCAGCAGAGATCCCGCGGGAACAGATACGCAGTATTTT. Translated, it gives CATSRDPAGTDTQYF.